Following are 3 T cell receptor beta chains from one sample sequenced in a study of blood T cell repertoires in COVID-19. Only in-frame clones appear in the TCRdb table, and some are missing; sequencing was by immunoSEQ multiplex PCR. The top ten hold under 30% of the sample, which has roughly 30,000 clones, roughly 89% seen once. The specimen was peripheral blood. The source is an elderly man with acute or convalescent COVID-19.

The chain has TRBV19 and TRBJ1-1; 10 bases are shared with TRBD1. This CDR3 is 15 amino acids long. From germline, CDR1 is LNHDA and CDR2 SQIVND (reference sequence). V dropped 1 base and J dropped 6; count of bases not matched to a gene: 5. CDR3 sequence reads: CASSIGTGGGSEAFF. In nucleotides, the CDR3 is TGTGCCAGTAGTATAGGGACAGGGGGAGGGTCTGAAGCTTTCTTT.

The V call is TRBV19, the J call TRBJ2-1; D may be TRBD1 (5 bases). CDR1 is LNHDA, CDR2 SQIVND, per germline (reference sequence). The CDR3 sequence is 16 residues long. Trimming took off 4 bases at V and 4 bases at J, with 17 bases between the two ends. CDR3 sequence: CASSKVQGRGYNEQFF. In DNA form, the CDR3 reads TGTGCCAGTAGTAAGGTCCAGGGAAGGGGTTACAATGAGCAGTTCTTC.

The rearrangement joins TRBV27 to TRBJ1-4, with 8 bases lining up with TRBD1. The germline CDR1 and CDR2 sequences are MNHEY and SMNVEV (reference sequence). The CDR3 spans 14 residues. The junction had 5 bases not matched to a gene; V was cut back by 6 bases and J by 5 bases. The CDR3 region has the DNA TGTGCCAGCAGGGCCGGGACAGGAAATGAAAAACTGTTTTTT. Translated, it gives CASRAGTGNEKLFF. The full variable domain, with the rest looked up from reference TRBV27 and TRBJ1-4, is EAQVTQNPRYLITVTGKKLTVTCSQNMNHEYMSWYRQDPGLGLRQIYYSMNVEVTDKGDVPEGYKVSRKEKRNFPLILESPSPNQTSLYFCASRAGTGNEKLFFGSGTQLSVL.